This TCR beta chain was identified in a study of blood T cell repertoires in COVID-19. About the research overall: The analysed material was cDNA or gDNA that came from T cells, B-cell-depleted T cells, or PBMCs.

V lost 0 bases, J lost 8 bases, and 19 bases lay in between. This CDR3 is 17 amino acids long. Germline V gives CDR1 LGHDT, CDR2 YNNKEL (reference sequence). As processed by the authors: It was from reference gene primer amplification that nucleated cell counts were estimated. Using immunoSEQ multiplex PCR, the repertoire was profiled, and TCRdb retains in-frame clones only, with some absent. V and J calls plus clone size are reproduced from that table; the DNA served to infer D and trimming. Of roughly 400,000 clones detected, around nine tenths appear once; the ten largest clones hold about 10%. The clonotype originates from a woman aged 45-60 years who had recovered from COVID-19. The chain employs TRBV3-1 (or the pseudogene TRBV3-2) and TRBJ1-4, with D perhaps TRBD1 (5 bases). Sequenced material: PBMCs or T cells enriched from blood (not recorded which). The DNA of the CDR3 is TGTGCCAGCAGCCAAGATAAAAGTATTTATGGGGGGGAAAAACTGTTTTTT. This codes for CASSQDKSIYGGEKLFF.